The entry below describes one TCR beta chain. In the source study's methods: Reference gene primer amplification gave estimated nucleated cell counts. TCRdb's copy holds only in-frame clones and misses some; the assay was immunoSEQ multiplex PCR. The DNA was the basis for D and trimming; V, J and clone size are from that table. Of 100,000 to 120,000 clones in the sample, about four fifths are singletons; the top ten hold approximately 15%. The data are from a study of blood T cell repertoires in COVID-19. The wider study: Spain, Italy and the United States supplied samples that represented acute and convalescent COVID-19. PBMCs, B-cell-depleted T cells, or T cells provided the cDNA or gDNA that made up the material.

V shed 2 bases and J 1 base; nucleotides not matched to a gene: 1. The CDR3 has 15 amino acids. Looked up from germline, CDR1 is SGHVS and CDR2 is FQNEAQ. Material: peripheral blood. The rearrangement joins TRBV7-8 to TRBJ2-7, with TRBD2 identical over 11 bases. This TCR derives from a woman aged 55-70 years with acute or convalescent COVID-19. The CDR3 region is CASSLRLAGSYEQYF. The CDR3 bases are TGTGCCAGCAGCTTACGACTAGCGGGGTCCTACGAGCAGTACTTC.